This entry concerns a single T cell receptor (beta chain). V lost 5 bases and J lost 5, with 7 bases in between. This CDR3 has 12 residues. Looked up from germline, CDR1 is MDHEN and CDR2 is SYDVKM. The data derive from a study of T cell responses to AZD1222 COVID-19 vaccine. Assay: immunoSEQ multiplex PCR; the TCRdb copy retains only in-frame clones and omits some. This sample has around 83,000 clones; roughly 82% occur once, and the top ten carry 8.7%. Material: peripheral blood, obtained on day 0 of AZD1222 vaccination. The chain carries TRBV28 and TRBJ1-5; D is unresolved. This TCR was recovered from an adult in good health. CDR3: CASSQLYQPQHF. CDR3 DNA sequence: TGTGCCAGCAGTCAGCTTTATCAGCCCCAGCATTTT.